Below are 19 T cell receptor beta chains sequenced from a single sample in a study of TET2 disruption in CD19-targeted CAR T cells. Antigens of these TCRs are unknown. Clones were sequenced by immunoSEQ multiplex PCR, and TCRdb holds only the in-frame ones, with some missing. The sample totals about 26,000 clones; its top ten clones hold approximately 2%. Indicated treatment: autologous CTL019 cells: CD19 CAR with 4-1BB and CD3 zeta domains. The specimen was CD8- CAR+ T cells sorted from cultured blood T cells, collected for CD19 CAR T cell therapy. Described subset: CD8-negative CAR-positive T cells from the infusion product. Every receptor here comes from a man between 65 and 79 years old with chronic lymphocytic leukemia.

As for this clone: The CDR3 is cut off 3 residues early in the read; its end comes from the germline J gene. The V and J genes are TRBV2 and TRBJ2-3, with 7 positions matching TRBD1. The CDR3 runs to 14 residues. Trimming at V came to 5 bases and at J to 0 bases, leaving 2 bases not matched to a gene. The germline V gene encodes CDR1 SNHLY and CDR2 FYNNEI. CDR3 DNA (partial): TGTGCCAGCAGTAGGGACAGCAGCACAGATACG. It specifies CASSRDSSTDT. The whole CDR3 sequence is CASSRDSSTDTQYF.

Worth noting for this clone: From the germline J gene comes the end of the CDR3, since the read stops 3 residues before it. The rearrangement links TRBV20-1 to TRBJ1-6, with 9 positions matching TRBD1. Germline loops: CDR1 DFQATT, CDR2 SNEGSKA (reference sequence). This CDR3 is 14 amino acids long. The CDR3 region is CSAHPGQGRGPLHF. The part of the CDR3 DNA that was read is TGCAGTGCACATCCGGGACAGGGACGAGGTCCC.

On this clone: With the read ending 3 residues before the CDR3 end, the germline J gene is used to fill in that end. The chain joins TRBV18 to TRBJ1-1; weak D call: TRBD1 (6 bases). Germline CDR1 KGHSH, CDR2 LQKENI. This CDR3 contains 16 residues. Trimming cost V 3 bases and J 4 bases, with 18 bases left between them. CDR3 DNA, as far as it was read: TGTGCCAGCTCACCTATCACCGCAGGGGCTAGCACTGAA. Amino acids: CASSPITAGASTE. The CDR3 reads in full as CASSPITAGASTEAFF.

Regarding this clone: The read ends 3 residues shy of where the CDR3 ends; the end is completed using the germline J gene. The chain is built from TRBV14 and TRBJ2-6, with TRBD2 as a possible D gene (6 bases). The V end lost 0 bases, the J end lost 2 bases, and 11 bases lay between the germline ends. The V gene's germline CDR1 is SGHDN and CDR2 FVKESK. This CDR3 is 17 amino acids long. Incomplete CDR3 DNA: TGTGCCAGCAGCCAAGAGGCGGGATGGACTGGGGCCAACGTC. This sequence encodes CASSQEAGWTGANV. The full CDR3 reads CASSQEAGWTGANVLTF.

The CDR3 protein is CASQGQGDNEQFF. CDR3 DNA (partial): TGTGCCAGCCAGGGACAGGGAGACAATGAG. The chain combines TRBV27 with TRBJ2-1; TRBD1 agrees at 9 bases. The CDR3 extends 3 residues past the end of the read, so its final part is completed from the germline J gene. The CDR3 sequence is 13 residues long. V shed 8 bases, J shed 5 bases, and the junction held 4 bases outside the gene matches. Germline V gene data show CDR1 as MNHEY and CDR2 as SMNVEV (reference sequence).

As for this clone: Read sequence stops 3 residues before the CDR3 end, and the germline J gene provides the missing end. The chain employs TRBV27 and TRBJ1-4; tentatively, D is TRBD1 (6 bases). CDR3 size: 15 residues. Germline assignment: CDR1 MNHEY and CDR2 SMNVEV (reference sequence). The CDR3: CASSFRTAYNSPLFF. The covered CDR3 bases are TGTGCCAGCAGTTTTCGGACAGCCTATAATTCACCA.

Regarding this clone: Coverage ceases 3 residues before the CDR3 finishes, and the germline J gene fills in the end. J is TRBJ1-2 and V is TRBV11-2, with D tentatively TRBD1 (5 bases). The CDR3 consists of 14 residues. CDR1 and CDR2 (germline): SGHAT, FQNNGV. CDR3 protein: CASSFGSSGIGYTF. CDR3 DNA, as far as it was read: TGTGCCAGCAGCTTCGGGTCCTCAGGGATCGGC.

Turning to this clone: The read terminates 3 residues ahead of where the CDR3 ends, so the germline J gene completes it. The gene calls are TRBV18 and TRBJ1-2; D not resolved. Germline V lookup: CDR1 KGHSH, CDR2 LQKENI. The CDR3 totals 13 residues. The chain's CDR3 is CASSLLAYNDYTF. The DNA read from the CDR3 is TGTGCCAGCTCACTACTAGCCTACAATGAC.

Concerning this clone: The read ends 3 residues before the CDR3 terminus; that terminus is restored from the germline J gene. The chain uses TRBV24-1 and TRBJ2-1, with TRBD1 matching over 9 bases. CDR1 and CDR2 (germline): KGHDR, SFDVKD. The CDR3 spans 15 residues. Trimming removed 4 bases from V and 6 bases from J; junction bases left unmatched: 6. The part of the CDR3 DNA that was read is TGTGCCACCAGTGACCCACGACAGGGGGTCAATGAG. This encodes CATSDPRQGVNE. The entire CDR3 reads CATSDPRQGVNEQFF.

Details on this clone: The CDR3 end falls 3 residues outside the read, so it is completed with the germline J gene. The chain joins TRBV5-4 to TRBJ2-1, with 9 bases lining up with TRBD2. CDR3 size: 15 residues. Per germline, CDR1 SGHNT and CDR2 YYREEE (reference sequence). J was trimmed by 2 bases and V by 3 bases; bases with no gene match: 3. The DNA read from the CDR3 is TGTGCCAGCAGCTCCGGGACTAGCACCTACAATGAG. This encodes CASSSGTSTYNE. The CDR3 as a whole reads CASSSGTSTYNEQFF.

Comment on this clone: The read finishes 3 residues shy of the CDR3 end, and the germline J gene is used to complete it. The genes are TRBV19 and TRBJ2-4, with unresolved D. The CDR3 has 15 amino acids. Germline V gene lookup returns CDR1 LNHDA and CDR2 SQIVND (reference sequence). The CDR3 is CASSIETNTPYGQYF. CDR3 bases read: TGTGCCAGTAGTATAGAAACGAATACCCCCTATGGT.

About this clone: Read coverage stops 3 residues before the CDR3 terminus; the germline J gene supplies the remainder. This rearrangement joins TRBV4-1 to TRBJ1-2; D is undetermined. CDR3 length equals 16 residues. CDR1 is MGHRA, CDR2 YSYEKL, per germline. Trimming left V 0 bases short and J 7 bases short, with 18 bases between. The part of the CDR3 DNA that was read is TGCGCCAGCAGCCAAGAGGACTGGACGTTCACTTCTGGC. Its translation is CASSQEDWTFTSG. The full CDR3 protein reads CASSQEDWTFTSGYTF.

CDR3 bases read: TGCAGTGCTAGAGATAAACCCAGCTCCTACGAG. This gives the protein CSARDKPSSYE. The complete CDR3 reads CSARDKPSSYEQYF. The chain joins TRBV20-1 to TRBJ2-7; D is undetermined. From the germline J gene comes the end of the CDR3, since the read stops 3 residues before it. The CDR3 is made up of 14 amino acids. Trimming removed 0 bases from V and 0 bases from J, with 9 bases in between. Germline CDR1 reads DFQATT; CDR2 reads SNEGSKA (reference sequence).

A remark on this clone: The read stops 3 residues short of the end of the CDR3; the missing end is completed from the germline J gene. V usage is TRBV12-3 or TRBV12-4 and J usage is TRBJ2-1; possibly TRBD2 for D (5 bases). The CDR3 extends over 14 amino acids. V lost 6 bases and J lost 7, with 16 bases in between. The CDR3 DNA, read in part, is TGTGCCAGCAGCCTGGACTGGGCGGAGAATGAG. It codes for CASSLDWAENE. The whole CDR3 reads CASSLDWAENEQFF.

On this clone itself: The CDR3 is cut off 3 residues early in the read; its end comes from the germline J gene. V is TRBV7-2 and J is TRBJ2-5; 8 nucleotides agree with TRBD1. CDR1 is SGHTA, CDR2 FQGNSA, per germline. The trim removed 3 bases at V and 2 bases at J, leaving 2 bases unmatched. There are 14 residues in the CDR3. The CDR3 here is CASSLRTGQETQYF. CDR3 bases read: TGTGCCAGCAGCTTGCGGACAGGGCAAGAGACC.

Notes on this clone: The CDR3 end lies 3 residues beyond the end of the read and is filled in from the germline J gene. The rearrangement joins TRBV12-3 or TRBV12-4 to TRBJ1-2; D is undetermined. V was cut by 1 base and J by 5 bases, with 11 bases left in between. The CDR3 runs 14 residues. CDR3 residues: CASSLGQTGYGYTF. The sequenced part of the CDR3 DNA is TGTGCCAGCAGTTTAGGCCAAACGGGTTATGGC.

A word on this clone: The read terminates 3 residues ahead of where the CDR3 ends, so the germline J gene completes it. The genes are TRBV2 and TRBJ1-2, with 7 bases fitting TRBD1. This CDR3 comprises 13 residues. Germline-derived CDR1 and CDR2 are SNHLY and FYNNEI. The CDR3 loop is CASNRGQYNDYTF. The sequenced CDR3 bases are TGTGCCAGCAACCGGGGACAGTACAATGAC. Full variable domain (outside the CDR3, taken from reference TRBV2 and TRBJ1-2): EPEVTQTPSHQVTQMGQEVILRCVPISNHLYFYWYRQILGQKVEFLVSFYNNEISEKSEIFDDQFSVERPDGSNFTLKIRSTKLEDSAMYFCASNRGQYNDYTFGSGTRLTVV.

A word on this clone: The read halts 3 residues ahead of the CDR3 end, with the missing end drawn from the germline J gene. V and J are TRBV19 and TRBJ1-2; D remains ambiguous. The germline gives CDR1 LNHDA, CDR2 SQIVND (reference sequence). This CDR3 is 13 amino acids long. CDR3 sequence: CASSRQSYDSYTF. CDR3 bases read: TGTGCCAGTAGTCGCCAGAGCTATGACAGC.

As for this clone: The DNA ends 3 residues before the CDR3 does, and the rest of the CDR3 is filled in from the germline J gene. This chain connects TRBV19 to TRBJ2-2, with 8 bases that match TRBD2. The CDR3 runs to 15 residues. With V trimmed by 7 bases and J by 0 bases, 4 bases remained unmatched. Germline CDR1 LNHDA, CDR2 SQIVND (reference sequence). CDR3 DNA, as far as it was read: TGTGCCAGTAAACCAGCGGGGGCGAACACCGGGGAG. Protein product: CASKPAGANTGE. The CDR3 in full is CASKPAGANTGELFF.